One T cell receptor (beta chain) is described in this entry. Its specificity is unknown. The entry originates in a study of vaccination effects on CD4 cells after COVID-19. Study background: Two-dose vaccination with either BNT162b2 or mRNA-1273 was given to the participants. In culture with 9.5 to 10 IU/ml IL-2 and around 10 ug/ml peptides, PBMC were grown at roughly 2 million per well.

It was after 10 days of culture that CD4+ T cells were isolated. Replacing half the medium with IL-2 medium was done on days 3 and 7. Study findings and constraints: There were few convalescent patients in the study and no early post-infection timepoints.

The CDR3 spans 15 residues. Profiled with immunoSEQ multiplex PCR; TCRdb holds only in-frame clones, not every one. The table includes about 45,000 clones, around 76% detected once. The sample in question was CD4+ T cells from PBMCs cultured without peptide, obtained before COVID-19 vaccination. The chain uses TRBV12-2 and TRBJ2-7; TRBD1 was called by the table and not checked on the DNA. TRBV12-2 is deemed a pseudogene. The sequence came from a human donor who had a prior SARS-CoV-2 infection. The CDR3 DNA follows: TGTGCAAGTCGCTTGCATCCCCCCAGGACCTACGAGCAGTACTTC. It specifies CASRLHPPRTYEQYF.